One T cell receptor beta chain is described in this entry. What it recognizes is unknown. PBMC were collected before vaccination, two weeks after the third vaccination, and at progression. Profiled with immunoSEQ multiplex PCR; TCRdb holds only in-frame clones, not every one. The data contain about 96,000 clones, approximately 81% of them seen just once; the ten biggest clones take up less than 7%. The sample belongs to a study of glioma-infiltrating T cells after dendritic cell vaccination. Study-wide points: Estimated pretreatment TIL content predicted outcome after dendritic cell vaccination.

V was clipped by 7 bases and J by 1 base, with 10 bases between them. Germline CDR1 reads WNHNN; CDR2 reads SYGVQD (reference sequence). The CDR3 loop spans 14 amino acids. The chain joins TRBV10-1 to TRBJ2-2; D gene unclear. The sequence was obtained from a human donor with glioblastoma. Specimen: blood, collected before dendritic cell vaccination. Here the CDR3 DNA reads TGCGCCAGCACTAGGAGTTTGAACACCGGGGAGCTGTTTTTT. Translation gives CASTRSLNTGELFF.